This paragraph covers one TCR beta chain sequence. As yet, its antigen is unknown. The CDR3 extends over 13 amino acids. CDR1 is LNHDA and CDR2 is SQIVND in the germline V gene (reference sequence). V gave up 4 bases and J gave up 5 bases, with 11 bases separating them. These data come from a study of cytomegalovirus exposure and HLA in healthy donors. Overall study: A previous analysis identified about 110 million unique TCR beta sequences derived from around 200 million T cells. Study results and caveats: Fewer N-insertions (relative to the roughly 660-donor mean) were reportedly seen in an Asian-associated ancestry cluster in a later analysis.

Vbeta (60) and Jbeta (13) primers were used in the PCR. In the original workflow: Unique TCR beta chains totaled some 80 million in a later count, with approximately 11 million of them shared. Clones were read by immunoSEQ multiplex PCR, and TCRdb kept only the in-frame ones, dropping some. V, J and clone size are those of that table, while D and trimming were read from the DNA. The data contain around 210,000 clones, roughly 78% of them singletons. This sequence was found in a boy aged 10-17 years in good health and CMV-seronegative. Sequencing was done on a sample of PBMCs. V gene TRBV19 combines with J gene TRBJ1-1; D is uncertain. The CDR3: CASSSGQQTEAFF. CDR3 in DNA: TGTGCCAGTAGTAGCGGGCAGCAGACTGAAGCTTTCTTT.